These 29 T cell receptor beta chains share one sample of origin, sequenced in a study of cytomegalovirus exposure and HLA in healthy donors. The table came from immunoSEQ multiplex PCR; TCRdb's copy has only in-frame clones and leaves some out. This sample has tens of thousands of clones; around 97% occur once, and the top ten carry about 1.6%. The material sequenced was PBMCs. The receptors shown here come from a woman aged 18-30 years in good health and CMV-seropositive.

This chain joins TRBV6-1 and TRBJ1-2; D unresolved. Trimming removed 6 bases from V and 0 bases from J, with 11 bases in between. Looked up from germline, CDR1 is MNHNS and CDR2 is SASEGT. This CDR3 has 14 amino acids. Here the CDR3 reads CASRRTAPNYGYTF. The CDR3 bases are TGTGCCAGCAGACGGACTGCACCTAACTATGGCTACACCTTC.

The rearrangement joins TRBV6-1 to TRBJ1-5; TRBD1 is a possible D gene (6 bases). V was shortened by 5 bases and J by 1 base, with 12 bases between the two germline ends. This CDR3 is built from 15 residues. Germline V gene lookup returns CDR1 MNHNS and CDR2 SASEGT. CDR3 in DNA: TGTGCCAGCAGTAGACAGGTTCTGAGCAATCAGCCCCAGCATTTT. It encodes CASSRQVLSNQPQHF.

V usage is TRBV27 and J usage is TRBJ1-2; maybe TRBD1 (5 bases). There are 13 residues in the CDR3. The ends were cut back, 3 bases at V and 3 bases at J, with 8 bases in the middle. Germline V gene lookup returns CDR1 MNHEY and CDR2 SMNVEV (reference sequence). CDR3 region: CASSFGGDYGYTF. DNA of the CDR3: TGTGCCAGCAGTTTCGGGGGTGACTATGGCTACACCTTC.

This chain links TRBV5-5 with TRBJ2-2; D is undetermined. This CDR3 is 15 amino acids long. The germline V and J ends were trimmed by 0 bases and 3 bases, with 9 bases remaining between them. Germline lookup yields CDR1 SGHKS and CDR2 YYEKEE (reference sequence). CDR3 loop: CASSLAPRDTGELFF. The CDR3 DNA reads TGTGCCAGCAGCTTGGCCCCCCGGGACACCGGGGAGCTGTTTTTT.

This clone was seen a single time. V usage is TRBV6-5 and J usage is TRBJ1-4; D is unresolved. CDR1 and CDR2 from the germline V gene are MNHEY and SVGAGI. The CDR3 is 14 residues long. Trimming left V 6 bases short and J 7 bases short, with 15 bases between. The CDR3 loop reads CASSPLGFIEKLFF. DNA of the CDR3: TGTGCCAGCAGCCCCCTAGGTTTTATTGAAAAACTGTTTTTT.

J is TRBJ2-2 and V is TRBV11-3; TRBD1 matches at 7 bases. Germline V gene lookup returns CDR1 SGHNT and CDR2 YENEEA. The CDR3 covers 13 residues. Trimming removed 8 bases from V and 4 bases from J; junction bases left unmatched: 4. CDR3 protein: CASASGGTGELFF. The CDR3 coding sequence is TGTGCCAGCGCCTCAGGGGGCACCGGGGAGCTGTTTTTT.

The V and J genes are TRBV7-6 and TRBJ2-2; 13 bases match TRBD2. The CDR3 is 16 amino acids. V lost 1 base, J lost 4 bases, and 0 bases stayed unmatched. CDR1 is SGHVS, CDR2 FNYEAQ, per germline. CDR3 loop: CASSLGTSGSTGELFF. In DNA form, the CDR3 reads TGTGCCAGCAGCTTAGGGACTAGCGGGAGCACCGGGGAGCTGTTTTTT. The complete variable domain, with remaining parts taken from reference TRBV7-6 and TRBJ2-2, reads GAGVSQSPRYKVTKRGQDVALRCDPISGHVSLYWYRQALGQGPEFLTYFNYEAQQDKSGLPNDRFSAERPEGSISTLTIQRTEQRDSAMYRCASSLGTSGSTGELFFGEGSRLTVL.

The CDR3 reads CATLDRNTGELFF. The CDR3 nucleotides are TGTGCCACCCTGGACAGAAACACCGGGGAGCTGTTTTTT. The J gene is TRBJ2-2, the V gene TRBV6-1; weak D call: TRBD1 (6 bases). Trimming pared 10 bases from V and 2 bases from J, leaving 11 bases between. Germline V gene sequence: CDR1 MNHNS, CDR2 SASEGT. This CDR3 has 13 amino acids.

The gene calls are TRBV19 and TRBJ2-1, with 10 positions matching TRBD2. J lost 4 bases, V lost 2 bases, and 11 bases had no gene match. CDR1 and CDR2 from the germline V gene are LNHDA and SQIVND (reference sequence). This CDR3 spans 18 amino acids. CDR3 loop: CASSIRALGAGGYNEQFF. The CDR3 nucleotides read TGTGCCAGTAGTATAAGGGCTCTAGGAGCGGGAGGGTACAATGAGCAGTTCTTC.

V is TRBV7-9 and J is TRBJ2-7; possible D gene TRBD2, 5 bases. CDR3 length: 12 amino acids. V was cut by 3 bases and J by 9 bases, with 12 bases left in between. From germline, CDR1 is SEHNR and CDR2 FQNEAQ (reference sequence). The CDR3 nucleotides read TGTGCCAGCAGCTTCCAAGGGAGCCTGCAGTACTTC. Its protein product is CASSFQGSLQYF.

The V gene is TRBV7-9, the J gene TRBJ2-5; weak D call: TRBD1 (6 bases). The CDR3 loop spans 17 amino acids. Germline loops: CDR1 SEHNR, CDR2 FQNEAQ (reference sequence). Trimming cost V 1 base and J 4 bases, with 19 bases left between them. The CDR3 here is CASSLGRGGPSGETQYF. CDR3 bases: TGTGCCAGCAGCTTAGGTAGAGGGGGTCCCTCCGGAGAGACCCAGTACTTC. The whole variable domain, remainder taken from reference TRBV7-9 and TRBJ2-5, is DTGVSQNPRHKITKRGQNVTFRCDPISEHNRLYWYRQTLGQGPEFLTYFQNEAQLEKSRLLSDRFSAERPKGSFSTLEIQRTEQGDSAMYLCASSLGRGGPSGETQYFGPGTRLLVL.

The chain joins TRBV7-9 to TRBJ1-2; 8 bases are shared with TRBD1. CDR3 length equals 14 residues. The trim removed 1 base at V and 7 bases at J, leaving 5 bases unmatched. Germline-derived CDR1 and CDR2 are SEHNR and FQNEAQ (reference sequence). The CDR3 sequence is CASSLDRGDFGYTF. The DNA for the CDR3 is TGTGCCAGCAGCTTAGACAGGGGGGATTTTGGCTACACCTTC. Combining the CDR3 with reference TRBV7-9 and TRBJ1-2 gives the whole variable domain DTGVSQNPRHKITKRGQNVTFRCDPISEHNRLYWYRQTLGQGPEFLTYFQNEAQLEKSRLLSDRFSAERPKGSFSTLEIQRTEQGDSAMYLCASSLDRGDFGYTFGSGTRLTVV.

This chain links TRBV5-1 with TRBJ1-4; no reliable D call. V was cut by 1 base and J by 7 bases, with 14 bases left in between. Germline CDR1 SGHRS, CDR2 YFSETQ. The CDR3 is 15 residues long. The CDR3 nucleotides read TGCGCCAGCAGCTTGAGGGAGGGTCGAGCTGAAAAACTGTTTTTT. It codes for CASSLREGRAEKLFF.

The gene calls are TRBV19 and TRBJ2-5, with 12 bases lining up with TRBD2. Trimming removed 6 bases from V and 2 bases from J; junction bases left unmatched: 4. The germline V gene has CDR1 LNHDA and CDR2 SQIVND (reference sequence). The CDR3 is 15 amino acids. The DNA for the CDR3 is TGTGCCAGTAGAGAAGGACTAGCGGGACAAGAGACCCAGTACTTC. Translated: CASREGLAGQETQYF.

The CDR3 here is CATSRDATSVFLYGYTF. The DNA for the CDR3 is TGTGCCACCAGCAGAGACGCGACATCGGTTTTTCTCTATGGCTACACCTTC. The rearrangement joins TRBV15 to TRBJ1-2; D is ambiguous. The V gene lost 0 bases and the J gene lost 4 bases, with 18 bases spanning the gap. Germline CDR1 reads LNHNV; CDR2 reads YYDKDF (reference sequence). CDR3 length: 17 residues. The entire variable domain, with the rest obtained from reference TRBV15 and TRBJ1-2, is as follows: DAMVIQNPRYQVTQFGKPVTLSCSQTLNHNVMYWYQQKSSQAPKLLFHYYDKDFNNEADTPDNFQSRRPNTSFCFLDIRSPGLGDTAMYLCATSRDATSVFLYGYTFGSGTRLTVV.

The V gene is TRBV14, the J gene TRBJ1-2; D ambiguous. This CDR3 is built from 17 residues. The germline V gene has CDR1 SGHDN and CDR2 FVKESK. Between the trimmed V and J ends, which lost 0 bases and 1 base, there was a span of 15 bases. CDR3 region: CASSQDRSQSINYGYTF. The CDR3 DNA reads TGTGCCAGCAGCCAAGATCGATCACAAAGTATTAACTATGGCTACACCTTC.

The V and J genes are TRBV5-6 and TRBJ2-3, with TRBD2 as a possible D gene (5 bases). This CDR3 has 14 amino acids. CDR1 and CDR2 (germline): SGHDT, YYEEEE. Deletions cut 1 base from V and 4 bases from J, with 10 bases between. The CDR3 reads CASSLSGLADTQYF. CDR3 DNA sequence: TGTGCCAGCAGCTTGTCGGGGTTAGCAGATACGCAGTATTTT. Full variable domain (rest looked up from reference TRBV5-6 and TRBJ2-3): DAGVTQSPTHLIKTRGQQVTLRCSPKSGHDTVSWYQQALGQGPQFIFQYYEEEERQRGNFPDRFSGHQFPNYSSELNVNALLLGDSALYLCASSLSGLADTQYFGPGTRLTVL.

The chain's CDR3 is CASSSGQGTGIVSNQPQHF. The CDR3 nucleotides read TGTGCCAGCAGCTCGGGACAGGGGACAGGTATCGTAAGCAATCAGCCCCAGCATTTT. V and J are TRBV7-8 and TRBJ1-5; 10 bases map to TRBD1. J was trimmed by 1 base and V by 4 bases; bases with no gene match: 13. The CDR3 consists of 19 residues. In germline, CDR1 is SGHVS, CDR2 FQNEAQ.

The rearrangement links TRBV5-6 to TRBJ1-2, with TRBD1 as a possible D gene (6 bases). There are 13 residues in the CDR3. CDR1 and CDR2 from the germline V gene are SGHDT and YYEEEE. Trimming removed 1 base from V and 3 bases from J, with 7 bases in between. The CDR3 sequence is CASSLPGDYGYTF. CDR3 nucleotide sequence: TGTGCCAGCAGCTTGCCAGGGGACTATGGCTACACCTTC.

The V and J genes are TRBV27 and TRBJ2-5, with D perhaps matching TRBD2 (5 bases). The CDR3 is 15 amino acids. V was pared by 5 bases and J by 2 bases, with 15 bases between. Germline V lookup: CDR1 MNHEY, CDR2 SMNVEV (reference sequence). CDR3 in amino acids: CASSVARRGQETQYF. In DNA form, the CDR3 reads TGTGCCAGCAGTGTAGCGAGACGCGGGCAAGAGACCCAGTACTTC.

This clone was detected only once. The V call is TRBV19, the J call TRBJ2-5, with D uncertain. This CDR3 is 14 amino acids long. Germline CDR1 reads LNHDA; CDR2 reads SQIVND (reference sequence). The ends were cut back, 1 base at V and 5 bases at J, with 11 bases in the middle. In DNA form, the CDR3 reads TGTGCCAGTAGTATAGTTGGAGAAAGGGAGACCCAGTACTTC. Encoded protein: CASSIVGERETQYF. Variable domain in full (rest from reference TRBV19 and TRBJ2-5): DGGITQSPKYLFRKEGQNVTLSCEQNLNHDAMYWYRQDPGQGLRLIYYSQIVNDFQKGDIAEGYSVSREKKESFPLTVTSAQKNPTAFYLCASSIVGERETQYFGPGTRLLVL.

The chain carries TRBV5-1 and TRBJ2-3, with D unresolved. From germline, CDR1 is SGHRS and CDR2 YFSETQ. The CDR3 covers 13 residues. Trimming left V 3 bases short and J 5 bases short, with 10 bases between. This chain's CDR3 is CASSWVTRDTQYF. CDR3 DNA sequence: TGCGCCAGCAGCTGGGTGACAAGAGATACGCAGTATTTT.

The chain joins TRBV28 to TRBJ2-4; TRBD1 aligns across 7 bases. The CDR3 sequence is 14 residues long. CDR1 is MDHEN, CDR2 SYDVKM, per germline. Trimming removed 4 bases from V and 8 bases from J; junction bases left unmatched: 8. The CDR3 region has the DNA TGTGCCAGCAGTTGGACAGGAGCCAAGGACATTCAGTACTTC. Its translation is CASSWTGAKDIQYF.

The rearrangement links TRBV6-4 to TRBJ1-4; D is perhaps TRBD1 (6 bases). Trimming left V 0 bases short and J 8 bases short, with 16 bases between. The CDR3 contains 16 residues. Germline-derived CDR1 and CDR2 are MRHNA and SNTAGT. CDR3 loop: CASSDSSGRGTEKLFF. In DNA, the CDR3 is TGTGCCAGCAGTGACTCGAGTGGGAGGGGGACGGAAAAACTGTTTTTT.

V gene TRBV5-1 combines with J gene TRBJ2-5, with 9 bases fitting TRBD2. Unmatched junction bases numbered 8, after V lost 0 bases and J lost 2 bases. Germline CDR1 and CDR2: SGHRS and YFSETQ. The CDR3 consists of 17 residues. The CDR3 sequence is CASSLGSGTSLQETQYF. The CDR3 region has the DNA TGCGCCAGCAGCTTGGGGTCCGGGACTAGCTTACAAGAGACCCAGTACTTC.

The J gene is TRBJ2-1, the V gene TRBV6-5; 9 bases agree with TRBD2. Germline loops: CDR1 MNHEY, CDR2 SVGAGI. Trimming cost V 7 bases and J 3 bases; bases outside gene matches: 4. This CDR3 contains 14 residues. CDR3 region: CASIAGGIYNEQFF. The CDR3 region has the DNA TGTGCCAGCATTGCGGGAGGGATCTACAATGAGCAGTTCTTC.

This rearrangement joins TRBV7-9 to TRBJ2-3; D is ambiguous. The V gene's germline CDR1 is SEHNR and CDR2 FQNEAQ (reference sequence). This CDR3 comprises 15 residues. V was shortened by 7 bases and J by 3 bases, with 17 bases between the two germline ends. The CDR3 is CASNLVRSLTDTQYF. CDR3 coding DNA: TGTGCCAGCAACTTGGTCCGGAGCCTAACAGATACGCAGTATTTT. The full variable domain, its missing parts supplied by reference TRBV7-9 and TRBJ2-3, is DTGVSQNPRHKITKRGQNVTFRCDPISEHNRLYWYRQTLGQGPEFLTYFQNEAQLEKSRLLSDRFSAERPKGSFSTLEIQRTEQGDSAMYLCASNLVRSLTDTQYFGPGTRLTVL.

The chain employs TRBV7-9 and TRBJ1-1; 11 bases align to TRBD1. Trimming cost V 10 bases and J 0 bases; bases outside gene matches: 13. From germline, CDR1 is SEHNR and CDR2 FQNEAQ (reference sequence). CDR3 length equals 17 residues. In nucleotides, the CDR3 is TGTGCCACGACAACGAGGGGGACAGGGGGTTTGAACACTGAAGCTTTCTTT. It codes for CATTTRGTGGLNTEAFF.

V is TRBV9 and J is TRBJ1-3; a possible D gene is TRBD1 (6 bases). The germline V gene has CDR1 SGDLS and CDR2 YYNGEE. Trimming cost V 0 bases and J 4 bases, with 11 bases left between them. This CDR3 is built from 15 residues. CDR3 in amino acids: CASSVEGVGGNTIYF. The CDR3 bases are TGTGCCAGCAGCGTAGAGGGGGTGGGAGGAAACACCATATATTTT.